This T cell receptor (beta chain) is drawn from a study of T cell repertoires in cytomegalovirus infection. This clonotype has only one observation. The antigen remains unidentified. This may stem from a read error, because a much larger clone lies one nucleotide away. V was cut by 1 base and J by 1 base, with 7 bases left in between. The CDR3 has 14 amino acids. Germline V lookup: CDR1 SGHAT, CDR2 FQNNGV. Study-level points and caveats: People with CMV and the relevant HLA were identified by cumulative public TCR beta family frequency.

TCRdb re-called the reads with MiXCR, one entry per CDR3 protein. The sample yields around 290,000 distinct CDR3 sequences, 20% to 30% seen once. The clonotype originates from a human donor in good health (CMV status not recorded). Some clones in this sample may be carry-over from other donors' samples. Sequencing was done on a sample of PBMCs. The genes are TRBV11-2 and TRBJ1-1; unclear D gene. CDR3 DNA sequence: TGTGCCAGCAGCTTAGCACAGCCGAACACTGAAGCTTTCTTT. Its translation is CASSLAQPNTEAFF.